The clone carrying this TCR beta chain was detected a few times. Its antigen is still unknown. Germline V gene sequence: CDR1 SQVTM, CDR2 ANQGSEA. Trimming stripped 2 bases from V and 1 base from J, with 5 bases between. The CDR3 extends over 12 amino acids. The sample comes from a study of cytomegalovirus exposure and HLA in healthy donors. General study results and limits: Confirmation was obtained in vitro that three CMV-associated chains are specific for CMV antigens.

13 Jbeta primers and 60 Vbeta primers were used for the PCR. Only in-frame clones appear in the TCRdb table, and some are missing; sequencing was by immunoSEQ multiplex PCR. Among some 180,000 clones listed, over 70% were seen once. The sequenced sample consisted of PBMCs. The TCR was taken from an older woman in good health and CMV-seropositive. The genes are TRBV29-1 and TRBJ2-5; D gene unclear. CDR3 coding DNA: TGCAGCGTTGAACGACTCCAAGAGACCCAGTACTTC. This encodes CSVERLQETQYF. The full variable domain, with the rest looked up from reference TRBV29-1 and TRBJ2-5, is SAVISQKPSRDICQRGTSLTIQCQVDSQVTMMFWYRQQPGQSLTLIATANQGSEATYESGFVIDKFPISRPNLTFSTLTVSNMSPEDSSIYLCSVERLQETQYFGPGTRLLVL.